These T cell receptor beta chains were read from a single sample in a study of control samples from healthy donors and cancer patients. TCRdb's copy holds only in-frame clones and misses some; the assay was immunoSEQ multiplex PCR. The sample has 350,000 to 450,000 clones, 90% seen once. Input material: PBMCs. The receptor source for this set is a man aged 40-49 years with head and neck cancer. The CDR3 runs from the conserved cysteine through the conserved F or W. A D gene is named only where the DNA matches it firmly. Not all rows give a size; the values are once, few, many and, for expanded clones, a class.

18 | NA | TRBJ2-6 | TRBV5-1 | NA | CASSLDQGRSSGANVLTF | TGCGCCAGCAGCTTGGATCAGGGTAGAAGCTCTGGGGCCAACGTCCTGACTTTC
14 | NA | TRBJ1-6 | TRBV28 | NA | CASSFGFRNSPLHF | TGTGCCAGCAGTTTTGGATTCCGTAATTCACCCCTCCACTTT
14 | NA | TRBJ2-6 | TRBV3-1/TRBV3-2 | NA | CASSRDSGANVLTF | TGTGCCAGCAGCCGAGACTCTGGGGCCAACGTCCTGACTTTC
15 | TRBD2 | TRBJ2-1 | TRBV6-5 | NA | CASSLAGPGYNEQFF | TGTGCCAGCAGCCTAGCGGGGCCTGGCTACAATGAGCAGTTCTTC
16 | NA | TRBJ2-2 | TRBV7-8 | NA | CASSFKGTANTGELFF | TGTGCCAGCAGCTTTAAGGGCACCGCGAACACCGGGGAGCTGTTTTTT
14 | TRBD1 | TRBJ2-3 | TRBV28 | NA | CASSTYRGADTQYF | TGTGCCAGCAGTACCTACAGGGGTGCGGATACGCAGTATTTT
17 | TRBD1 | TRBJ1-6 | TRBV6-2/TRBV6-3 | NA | CASSYAGTGSYNSPLHF | TGTGCCAGCAGTTACGCCGGGACAGGGTCCTATAATTCACCCCTCCACTTT
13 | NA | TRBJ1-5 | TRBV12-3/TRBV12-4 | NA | CASSPTQDQPQHF | TGTGCCAGCAGCCCTACCCAAGATCAGCCCCAGCATTTT
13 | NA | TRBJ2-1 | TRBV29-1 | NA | CSVVGLSYNEQFF | TGCAGCGTTGTCGGCCTCTCCTACAATGAGCAGTTCTTC
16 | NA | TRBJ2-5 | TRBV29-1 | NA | CSVEGGVGVGQETQYF | TGCAGCGTTGAGGGTGGGGTGGGGGTGGGTCAAGAGACCCAGTACTTC
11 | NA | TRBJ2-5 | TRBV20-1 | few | CSGDFQETQYF | TGCAGTGGGGACTTTCAAGAGACCCAGTACTTC
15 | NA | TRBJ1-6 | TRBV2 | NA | CASSEIAGLGSPLHF | TGTGCCAGCAGTGAAATTGCAGGTCTCGGTTCACCCCTCCACTTT
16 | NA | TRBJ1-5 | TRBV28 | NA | CASSVEPVGSNQPQHF | TGTGCCAGCAGCGTGGAGCCGGTGGGGAGCAATCAGCCCCAGCATTTT
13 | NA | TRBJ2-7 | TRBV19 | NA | CASSIIGQNEQYF | TGTGCCAGTAGTATTATCGGACAAAACGAGCAGTACTTC
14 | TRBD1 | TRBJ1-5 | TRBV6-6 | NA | CASSYGQGEQPQHF | TGTGCCAGCAGTTATGGCCAGGGGGAACAGCCCCAGCATTTT
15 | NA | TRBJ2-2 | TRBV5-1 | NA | CASSLDTPNTGELFF | TGCGCCAGCAGCTTGGATACGCCGAACACCGGGGAGCTGTTTTTT
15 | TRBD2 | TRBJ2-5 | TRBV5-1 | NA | CASRPTSSGQETQYF | TGCGCCAGCAGACCGACTAGCTCAGGGCAAGAGACCCAGTACTTC
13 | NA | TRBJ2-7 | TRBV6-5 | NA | CASSPTGLYEQYF | TGTGCCAGCAGCCCGACAGGACTGTACGAGCAGTACTTC
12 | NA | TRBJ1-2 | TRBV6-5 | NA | CASSYDSYGYTF | TGTGCCAGCAGTTACGACAGTTATGGCTACACCTTC
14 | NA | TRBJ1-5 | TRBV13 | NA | CASSLTGRDQPQHF | TGTGCCAGCAGCTTAACAGGGAGAGATCAGCCCCAGCATTTT
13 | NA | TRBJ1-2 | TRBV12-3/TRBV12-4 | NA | CASSFTGIDGYTF | TGTGCCAGCAGTTTCACAGGGATCGATGGCTACACCTTC
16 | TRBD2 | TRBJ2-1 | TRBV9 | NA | CASSNPGTRDFNEQFF | TGTGCCAGCAGCAACCCCGGGACTAGAGATTTCAATGAGCAGTTCTTC
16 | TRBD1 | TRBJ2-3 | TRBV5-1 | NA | CASSTGTGGLTDTQYF | TGCGCCAGCAGCACCGGGACAGGGGGTTTAACAGATACGCAGTATTTT